These 11 T cell receptor beta chains originate from one sample sequenced in a study of metastatic and nonmetastatic thyroid tumors (dated by TCRdb to 2019 to 2021). Library prep was done by PCR. The reads were generated on an Illumina HiSeq 4000. TCRdb trimmed the raw reads at Q25, called clones with MiXCR and kept productive beta chains. Counted in this sample were 40,000 or so clones; approximately 13% of them appeared once. Over 7.5% of the sample is taken by the ten largest. None of the patients had been given any treatment before thyroid surgery. Sequenced sample: blood. The receptors come from a female donor with papillary thyroid cancer or a benign thyroid nodule (not recorded which). Some clones in this sample may be carry-over from other donors' samples.

This clone was seen at least ten times. The rearrangement uses TRBV29-1 and TRBJ1-1; D not certain. The CDR3 sequence is 13 residues long. Per germline, CDR1 SQVTM and CDR2 ANQGSEA. Trimming took 5 bases from V and 5 from J, leaving 15 bases between them. The CDR3 region is CSVYISPGTEAFF. DNA for the CDR3: TGCAGCGTTTATATATCTCCAGGAACTGAAGCTTTCTTT.

J is TRBJ2-7 and V is TRBV28; D possibly corresponds to TRBD1 (5 bases). The CDR3 runs 16 residues. CDR1 and CDR2 from the germline V gene are MDHEN and SYDVKM. V was pared by 3 bases and J by 0 bases, with 15 bases between. Here the CDR3 reads CASSFDGAATSYEQYF. The CDR3 DNA sequence: TGTGCCAGCAGTTTTGATGGGGCGGCCACCTCCTACGAGCAGTACTTC.

This clone was recorded at least ten times. The rearrangement joins TRBV5-6 to TRBJ2-1, with 7 positions matching TRBD2. Germline CDR1 is SGHDT and CDR2 is YYEEEE. CDR3 size: 13 residues. With V trimmed by 3 bases and J by 5 bases, 2 bases remained unmatched. CDR3 residues: CASSSTSDNEQFF. The CDR3 DNA reads TGTGCCAGCAGCTCTACTAGCGACAATGAGCAGTTCTTC.

The chain combines TRBV20-1 with TRBJ1-2, with TRBD1 matching over 7 bases. J was trimmed by 8 bases and V by 6 bases; bases with no gene match: 12. In germline, CDR1 is DFQATT, CDR2 SNEGSKA (reference sequence). This CDR3 spans 13 amino acids. CDR3 in amino acids: CSAITGAGRGYTF. CDR3 in DNA: TGCAGTGCCATTACAGGGGCTGGGCGGGGCTACACCTTC.

This clone showed up many times. V and J are TRBV6-1 and TRBJ2-7; D gene uncertain. This CDR3 spans 15 amino acids. V was trimmed by 6 bases and J by 1 base, leaving 16 bases between them. Looked up from germline, CDR1 is MNHNS and CDR2 is SASEGT. The DNA for the CDR3 is TGTGCCAGCAGCGACGGAAAGGATTCATCCTACGAGCAGTACTTC. Translated: CASSDGKDSSYEQYF.

This clone was counted many times. The chain has TRBV5-1 and TRBJ1-3; D remains ambiguous. Trimming removed 0 bases from V and 0 bases from J, with 7 bases in between. CDR1 SGHRS and CDR2 YFSETQ come from the germline V gene. The CDR3 is 15 amino acids. CDR3 amino acids: CASSLAFRSGNTIYF. CDR3 DNA sequence: TGCGCCAGCAGCTTGGCGTTCCGCTCTGGAAACACCATATATTTT.

This clone was seen ten or more times. The chain has TRBV6-5 and TRBJ1-2, with D tentatively TRBD1 (5 bases). This CDR3 has 13 amino acids. CDR1 MNHEY and CDR2 SVGAGI come from the germline V gene. Trimming removed 2 bases from V and 4 bases from J, with 8 bases in between. The CDR3 sequence: CASSYDSTYGYTF. CDR3 DNA sequence: TGTGCCAGCAGTTACGACAGCACCTATGGCTACACCTTC.

This clone was found many times. The rearrangement joins TRBV12-5 to TRBJ1-1; possibly TRBD1 for D (5 bases). Per the germline V gene, CDR1 is LGHNT and CDR2 is FRNRAP. The V end lost 3 bases, the J end lost 5 bases, and 10 bases lay between the germline ends. The CDR3 spans 13 residues. The CDR3 here is CASGFGGETEAFF. The DNA for the CDR3 is TGTGCTAGTGGTTTCGGGGGAGAGACTGAAGCTTTCTTT.

This clone was seen at least ten times. The genes are TRBV3-1 and TRBJ2-7, with 8 bases fitting TRBD1. V shed 3 bases and J 2 bases; nucleotides not matched to a gene: 9. Per germline, CDR1 LGHDT and CDR2 YNNKEL (reference sequence). The CDR3 loop spans 16 amino acids. The CDR3 DNA is TGTGCCAGCAGCCAGCCGGGGAAGACAGGGGCCTACGAGCAGTACTTC. Residues: CASSQPGKTGAYEQYF.

The chain recombines TRBV27 with TRBJ1-6, with TRBD1 matching over 8 bases. The V and J ends lost 6 bases and 10 bases, in that order; junction bases with no gene match: 2. The CDR3 is 12 amino acids. The germline CDR1 and CDR2 sequences are MNHEY and SMNVEV (reference sequence). The CDR3 DNA follows: TGTGCCAGCAGGACAGGGGAGTCACCCCTCCACTTT. This translates into CASRTGESPLHF.

This clone was seen ten or more times. A clone one base away is much larger, so this may be a read error. This specimen includes other DNA sequences encoding the same CDR3. The DNA for the CDR3 is TGTGCCAGCAGCTCAAACGGGGCGGTCGGCCACACCTTC. Its protein is CASSSNGAVGHTF. This rearrangement joins TRBV7-3 to TRBJ1-2; possibly TRBD1 for D (5 bases). Germline values: CDR1 SGHTA, CDR2 FQGTGA. The CDR3 contains 13 residues. Trimming shortened V by 4 bases and J by 12 bases, and 18 bases separated the two germline ends.